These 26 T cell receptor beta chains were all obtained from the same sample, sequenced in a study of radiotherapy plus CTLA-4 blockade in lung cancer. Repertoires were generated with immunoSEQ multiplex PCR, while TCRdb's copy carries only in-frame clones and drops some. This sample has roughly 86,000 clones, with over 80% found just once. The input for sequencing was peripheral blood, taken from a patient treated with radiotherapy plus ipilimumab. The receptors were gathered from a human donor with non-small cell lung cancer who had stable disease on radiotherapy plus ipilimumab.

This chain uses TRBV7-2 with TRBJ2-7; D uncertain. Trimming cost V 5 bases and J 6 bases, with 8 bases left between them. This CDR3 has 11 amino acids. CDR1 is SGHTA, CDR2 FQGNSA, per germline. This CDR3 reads CASSIIFEQYF. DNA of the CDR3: TGTGCCAGCAGCATCATCTTCGAGCAGTACTTC.

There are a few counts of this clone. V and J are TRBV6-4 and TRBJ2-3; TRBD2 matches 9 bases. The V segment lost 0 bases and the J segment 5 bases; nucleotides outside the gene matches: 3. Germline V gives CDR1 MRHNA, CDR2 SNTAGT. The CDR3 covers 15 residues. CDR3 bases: TGTGCCAGCAGTGACTCGCGGGGGGGCATAGATACGCAGTATTTT. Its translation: CASSDSRGGIDTQYF.

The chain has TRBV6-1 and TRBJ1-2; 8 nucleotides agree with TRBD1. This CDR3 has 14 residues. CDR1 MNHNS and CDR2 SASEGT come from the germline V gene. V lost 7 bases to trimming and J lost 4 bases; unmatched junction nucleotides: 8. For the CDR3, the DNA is TGTGCCAGCACCACTGGACAGGGTGGCTATGGCTACACCTTC. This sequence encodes CASTTGQGGYGYTF.

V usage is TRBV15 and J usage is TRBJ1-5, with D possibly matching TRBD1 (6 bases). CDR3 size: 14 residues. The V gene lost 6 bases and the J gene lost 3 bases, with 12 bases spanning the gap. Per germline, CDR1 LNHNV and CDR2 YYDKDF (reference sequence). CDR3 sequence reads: CATRTGQLNQPQHF. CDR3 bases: TGTGCCACCAGGACAGGCCAGCTCAATCAGCCCCAGCATTTT. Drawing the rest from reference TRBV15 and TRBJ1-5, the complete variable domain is DAMVIQNPRYQVTQFGKPVTLSCSQTLNHNVMYWYQQKSSQAPKLLFHYYDKDFNNEADTPDNFQSRRPNTSFCFLDIRSPGLGDTAMYLCATRTGQLNQPQHFGDGTRLSIL.

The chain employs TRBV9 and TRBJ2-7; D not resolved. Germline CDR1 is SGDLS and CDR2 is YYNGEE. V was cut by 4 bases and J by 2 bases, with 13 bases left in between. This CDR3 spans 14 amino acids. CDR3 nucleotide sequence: TGTGCCAGCAGCCCCGGACCCATCCCCTACGAGCAGTACTTC. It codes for CASSPGPIPYEQYF.

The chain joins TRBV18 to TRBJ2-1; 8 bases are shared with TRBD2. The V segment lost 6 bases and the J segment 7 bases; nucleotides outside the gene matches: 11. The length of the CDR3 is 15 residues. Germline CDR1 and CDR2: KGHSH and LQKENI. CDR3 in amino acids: CASSIETGGRNEQFF. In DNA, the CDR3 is TGTGCCAGCTCTATTGAAACGGGGGGGAGGAATGAGCAGTTCTTC.

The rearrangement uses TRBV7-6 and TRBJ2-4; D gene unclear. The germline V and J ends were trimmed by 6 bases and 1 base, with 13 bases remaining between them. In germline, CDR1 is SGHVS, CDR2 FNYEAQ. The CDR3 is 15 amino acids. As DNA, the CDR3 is TGTGCCAGCAGGCTATCTCCGGCGGCCAAAAACATTCAGTACTTC. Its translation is CASRLSPAAKNIQYF. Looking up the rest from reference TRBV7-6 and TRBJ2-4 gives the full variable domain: GAGVSQSPRYKVTKRGQDVALRCDPISGHVSLYWYRQALGQGPEFLTYFNYEAQQDKSGLPNDRFSAERPEGSISTLTIQRTEQRDSAMYRCASRLSPAAKNIQYFGAGTRLSVL.

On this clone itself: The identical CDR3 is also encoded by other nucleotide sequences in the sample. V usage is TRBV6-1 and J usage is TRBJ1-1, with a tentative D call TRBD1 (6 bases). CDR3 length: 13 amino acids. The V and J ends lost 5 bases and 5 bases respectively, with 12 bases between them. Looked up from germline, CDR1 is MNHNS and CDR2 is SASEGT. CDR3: CASSRTDPTEAFF. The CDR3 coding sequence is TGTGCCAGCAGTCGGACAGACCCAACTGAAGCTTTCTTT.

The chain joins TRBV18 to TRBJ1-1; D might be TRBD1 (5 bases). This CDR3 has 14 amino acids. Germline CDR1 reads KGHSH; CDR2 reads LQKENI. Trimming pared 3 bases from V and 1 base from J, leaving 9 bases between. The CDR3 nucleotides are TGTGCCAGCTCACCCCTCCAGGGGAACACTGAAGCTTTCTTT. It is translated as CASSPLQGNTEAFF.

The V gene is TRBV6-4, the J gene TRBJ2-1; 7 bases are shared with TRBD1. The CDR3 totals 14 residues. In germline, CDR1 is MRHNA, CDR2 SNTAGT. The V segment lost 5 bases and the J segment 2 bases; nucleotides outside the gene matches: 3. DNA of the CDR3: TGTGCCAGCAGTCGGGACAGAGCCTACAATGAGCAGTTCTTC. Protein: CASSRDRAYNEQFF.

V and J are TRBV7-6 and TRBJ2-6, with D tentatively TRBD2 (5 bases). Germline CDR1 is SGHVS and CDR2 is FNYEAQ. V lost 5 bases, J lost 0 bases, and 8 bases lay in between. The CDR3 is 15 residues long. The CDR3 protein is CASSPAGSGANVLTF. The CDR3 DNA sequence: TGTGCCAGCAGCCCCGCGGGCTCTGGGGCCAACGTCCTGACTTTC.

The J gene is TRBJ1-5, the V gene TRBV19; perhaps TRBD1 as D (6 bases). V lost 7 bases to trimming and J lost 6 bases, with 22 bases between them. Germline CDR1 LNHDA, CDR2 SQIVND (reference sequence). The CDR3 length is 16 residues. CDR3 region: CASNPGGGGIGQPQHF. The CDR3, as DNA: TGTGCCAGTAACCCGGGGGGGGGCGGCATTGGTCAGCCCCAGCATTTT.

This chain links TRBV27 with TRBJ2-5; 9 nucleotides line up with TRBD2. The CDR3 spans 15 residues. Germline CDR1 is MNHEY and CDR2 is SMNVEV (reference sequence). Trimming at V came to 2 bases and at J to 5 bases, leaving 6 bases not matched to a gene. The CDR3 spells CASSLRGLATETQYF. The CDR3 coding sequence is TGTGCCAGCAGTTTAAGAGGACTAGCGACGGAGACCCAGTACTTC.

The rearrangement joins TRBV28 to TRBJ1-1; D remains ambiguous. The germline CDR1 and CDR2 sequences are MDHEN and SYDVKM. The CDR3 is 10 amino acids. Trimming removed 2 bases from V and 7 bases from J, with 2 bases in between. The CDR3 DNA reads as TGTGCCAGCAGTTTAAATGAAGCTTTCTTT. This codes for CASSLNEAFF.

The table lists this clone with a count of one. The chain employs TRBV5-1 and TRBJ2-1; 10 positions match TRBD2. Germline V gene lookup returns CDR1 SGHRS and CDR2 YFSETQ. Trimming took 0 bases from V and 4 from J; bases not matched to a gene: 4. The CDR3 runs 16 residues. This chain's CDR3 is CASSLAAAGGYNEQFF. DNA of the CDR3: TGCGCCAGCAGCTTGGCAGCAGCGGGGGGGTACAATGAGCAGTTCTTC.

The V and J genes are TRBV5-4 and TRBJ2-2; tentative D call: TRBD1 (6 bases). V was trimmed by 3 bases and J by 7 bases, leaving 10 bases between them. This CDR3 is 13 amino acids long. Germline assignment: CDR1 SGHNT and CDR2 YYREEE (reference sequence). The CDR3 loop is CASSYQGSGELFF. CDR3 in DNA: TGTGCCAGCAGCTACCAGGGGAGCGGGGAGCTGTTTTTT.

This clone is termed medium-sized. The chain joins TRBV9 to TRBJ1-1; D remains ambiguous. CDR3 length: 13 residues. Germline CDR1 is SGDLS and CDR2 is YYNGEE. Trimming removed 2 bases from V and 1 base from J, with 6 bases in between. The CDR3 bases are TGTGCCAGCAGCGTCACAGCGAACACTGAAGCTTTCTTT. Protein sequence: CASSVTANTEAFF.

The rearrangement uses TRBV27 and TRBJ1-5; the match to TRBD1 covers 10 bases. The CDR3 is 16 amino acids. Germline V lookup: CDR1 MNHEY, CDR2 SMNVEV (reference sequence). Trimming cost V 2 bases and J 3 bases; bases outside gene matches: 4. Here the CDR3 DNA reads TGTGCCAGCAGTTTAGGGACAGGGGTCCTCAATCAGCCCCAGCATTTT. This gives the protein CASSLGTGVLNQPQHF.

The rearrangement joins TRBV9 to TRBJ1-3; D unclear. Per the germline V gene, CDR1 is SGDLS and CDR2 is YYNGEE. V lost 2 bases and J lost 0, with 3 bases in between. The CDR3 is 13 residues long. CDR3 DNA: TGTGCCAGCAGCGTCTACTCTGGAAACACCATATATTTT. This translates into CASSVYSGNTIYF.

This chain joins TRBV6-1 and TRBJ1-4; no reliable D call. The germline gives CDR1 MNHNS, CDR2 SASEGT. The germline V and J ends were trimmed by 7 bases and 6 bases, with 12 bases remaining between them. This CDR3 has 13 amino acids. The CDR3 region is CASTSTVYEKLFF. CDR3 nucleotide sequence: TGTGCCAGCACTAGCACAGTTTATGAAAAACTGTTTTTT.

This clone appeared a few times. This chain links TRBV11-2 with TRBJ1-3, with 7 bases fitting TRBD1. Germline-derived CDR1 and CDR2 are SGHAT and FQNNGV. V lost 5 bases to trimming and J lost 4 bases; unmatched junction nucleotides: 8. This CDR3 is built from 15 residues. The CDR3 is CASSVETGLGNTIYF. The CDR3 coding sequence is TGTGCCAGCAGCGTCGAGACAGGGTTGGGAAACACCATATATTTT.

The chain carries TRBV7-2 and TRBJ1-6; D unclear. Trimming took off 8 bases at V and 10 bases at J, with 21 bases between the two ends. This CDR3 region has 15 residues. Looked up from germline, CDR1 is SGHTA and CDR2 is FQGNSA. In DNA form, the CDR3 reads TGTGCCAGCCGACTGGGTGGAACCTCGGGATCACCCCTCCACTTT. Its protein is CASRLGGTSGSPLHF.

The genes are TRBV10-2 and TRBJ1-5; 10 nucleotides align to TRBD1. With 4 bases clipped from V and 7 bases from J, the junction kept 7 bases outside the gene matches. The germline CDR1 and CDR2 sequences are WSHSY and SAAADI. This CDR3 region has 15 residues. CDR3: CASSGGGQGLQPQHF. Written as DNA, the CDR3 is TGCGCCAGCAGTGGGGGGGGACAGGGGTTACAGCCCCAGCATTTT.

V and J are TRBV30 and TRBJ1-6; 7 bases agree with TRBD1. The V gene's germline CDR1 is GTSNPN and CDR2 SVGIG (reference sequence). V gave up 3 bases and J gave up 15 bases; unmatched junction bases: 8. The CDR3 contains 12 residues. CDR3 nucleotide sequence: TGTGCCTGGAGCCTGAAGACAGGGCTCCTCCACTTT. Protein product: CAWSLKTGLLHF.

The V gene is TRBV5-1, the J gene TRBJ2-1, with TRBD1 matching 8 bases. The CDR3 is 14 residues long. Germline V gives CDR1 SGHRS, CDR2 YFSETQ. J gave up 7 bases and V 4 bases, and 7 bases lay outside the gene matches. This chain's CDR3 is CASSTLRGQNEQFF. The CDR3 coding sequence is TGCGCCAGCAGCACCCTCAGGGGGCAGAATGAGCAGTTCTTC.

The CDR3 spells CASGLAGGIYNEQFF. The DNA of the CDR3 is TGTGCCAGCGGACTGGCGGGGGGCATCTACAATGAGCAGTTCTTC. The chain combines TRBV28 with TRBJ2-1; TRBD2 aligns across 8 bases. CDR1 is MDHEN and CDR2 is SYDVKM in the germline V gene. J gave up 3 bases and V 8 bases, and 9 bases lay outside the gene matches. This CDR3 has 15 residues.